These 31 T cell receptor beta chains originate from one sample sequenced in a study of OX40 agonist ivuxolimab in advanced cancers. The table came from immunoSEQ multiplex PCR; TCRdb's copy has only in-frame clones and leaves some out. This sample has some 40,000 clones, with approximately 80% found just once. The sample here was CD4+ or CD8+ T cells sorted from blood, taken in a trial of the OX40 agonist ivuxolimab. The receptors were sampled from an adult with an advanced solid tumor such as melanoma, head and neck, liver or kidney cancer.

The J gene is TRBJ1-2, the V gene TRBV7-2; weak D call: TRBD1 (5 bases). The CDR3 consists of 13 residues. Germline CDR1 and CDR2: SGHTA and FQGNSA. The V end lost 1 base, the J end lost 7 bases, and 10 bases lay between the germline ends. CDR3: CASSLVQGGGYTF. CDR3 in DNA: TGTGCCAGCAGCTTAGTCCAGGGTGGTGGCTACACCTTC.

This rearrangement joins TRBV2 to TRBJ2-3; possible D gene TRBD1, 5 bases. CDR1 SNHLY and CDR2 FYNNEI come from the germline V gene. The length of the CDR3 is 14 residues. Trimming pared 7 bases from V and 2 bases from J, leaving 13 bases between. In nucleotides, the CDR3 is TGTGCCAGCATTCATGGACACCTCACAGATACGCAGTATTTT. Translating it yields CASIHGHLTDTQYF.

The chain joins TRBV4-3 to TRBJ2-2; D gene uncertain. CDR1 and CDR2 from the germline V gene are LGHNA and YSLEER. The V end lost 0 bases, the J end lost 4 bases, and 6 bases lay between the germline ends. The CDR3 runs 14 residues. DNA of the CDR3: TGCGCCAGCAGCCAAGACAGGTTCACCGGGGAGCTGTTTTTT. This translates into CASSQDRFTGELFF.

The chain carries TRBV2 and TRBJ1-2; D not resolved. The CDR3 length is 12 residues. Germline loops: CDR1 SNHLY, CDR2 FYNNEI. Trimming took off 7 bases at V and 8 bases at J, with 14 bases between the two ends. The CDR3 nucleotides read TGTGCCAGCACCTCGCAGGCCCGCGGCTACACCTTC. Translating it yields CASTSQARGYTF. Full variable domain (outside the CDR3, taken from reference TRBV2 and TRBJ1-2): EPEVTQTPSHQVTQMGQEVILRCVPISNHLYFYWYRQILGQKVEFLVSFYNNEISEKSEIFDDQFSVERPDGSNFTLKIRSTKLEDSAMYFCASTSQARGYTFGSGTRLTVV.

The gene calls are TRBV4-2 and TRBJ2-1; 8 nucleotides line up with TRBD2. Germline trimming cut 1 base from V and 7 bases from J; bases unmatched to any gene: 12. This CDR3 has 17 amino acids. CDR1 and CDR2 from the germline V gene are LGHNA and YNFKEQ. CDR3 nucleotide sequence: TGTGCCAGCAGCCAAGCGATGGAGGTAGCGGGAAGAAATGAGCAGTTCTTC. The encoded protein is CASSQAMEVAGRNEQFF.

The J gene is TRBJ1-4, the V gene TRBV5-1, with no clear D. The ends were cut back, 0 bases at V and 5 bases at J, with 8 bases in the middle. The length of the CDR3 is 14 residues. CDR1 and CDR2 (germline): SGHRS, YFSETQ. CDR3: CASSLAGPNEKLFF. As DNA, the CDR3 is TGCGCCAGCAGCTTGGCGGGCCCCAATGAAAAACTGTTTTTT. The full variable domain, its missing parts supplied by reference TRBV5-1 and TRBJ1-4, is KAGVTQTPRYLIKTRGQQVTLSCSPISGHRSVSWYQQTPGQGLQFLFEYFSETQRNKGNFPGRFSGRQFSNSRSEMNVSTLELGDSALYLCASSLAGPNEKLFFGSGTQLSVL.

The chain links TRBV19 to TRBJ1-2; 10 positions agree with TRBD1. The V and J ends lost 2 bases and 8 bases, in that order; junction bases with no gene match: 5. CDR3 length: 14 amino acids. Germline-derived CDR1 and CDR2 are LNHDA and SQIVND (reference sequence). CDR3 in DNA: TGTGCCAGTAGTATACCGACAGGGGGCGGCGGCTACACCTTC. It specifies CASSIPTGGGGYTF.

The chain employs TRBV7-6 and TRBJ2-7; TRBD2 matches 12 bases. The CDR3 length is 14 residues. Germline V gene sequence: CDR1 SGHVS, CDR2 FNYEAQ. V was clipped by 5 bases and J by 3 bases; unmatched bases: 2. The DNA for the CDR3 is TGTGCCAGCAGCGCTAGCGGGAGGGGCTACGAGCAGTACTTC. Protein: CASSASGRGYEQYF.

The chain links TRBV9 to TRBJ2-5, with D unclear. From germline, CDR1 is SGDLS and CDR2 YYNGEE. This CDR3 comprises 13 residues. Trimming removed 3 bases from V and 2 bases from J, with 8 bases in between. The CDR3 here is CASSGTLQETQYF. CDR3 sequence (DNA): TGTGCCAGCAGCGGGACCCTACAAGAGACCCAGTACTTC.

This clone has more than one count but fewer than ten. The rearrangement joins TRBV5-1 to TRBJ2-1; 12 positions agree with TRBD2. Per the germline V gene, CDR1 is SGHRS and CDR2 is YFSETQ. Unmatched junction bases numbered 7, after V lost 4 bases and J lost 8 bases. There are 15 residues in the CDR3. The CDR3 DNA is TGCGCCAGCAGCCGGCTAGCGGGAGGGATCTATGAGCAGTTCTTC. As protein: CASSRLAGGIYEQFF.

The chain has TRBV2 and TRBJ2-3, with 12 bases lining up with TRBD2. The V and J ends lost 6 bases and 2 bases, in that order; junction bases with no gene match: 3. Germline V CDR1 and CDR2: SNHLY, FYNNEI. CDR3 length equals 15 residues. CDR3: CASRGLAGLTDTQYF. The CDR3 DNA sequence: TGTGCCAGCAGGGGACTAGCGGGCCTCACAGATACGCAGTATTTT. Variable domain in full (rest from reference TRBV2 and TRBJ2-3): EPEVTQTPSHQVTQMGQEVILRCVPISNHLYFYWYRQILGQKVEFLVSFYNNEISEKSEIFDDQFSVERPDGSNFTLKIRSTKLEDSAMYFCASRGLAGLTDTQYFGPGTRLTVL.

The J gene is TRBJ2-3, the V gene TRBV28; a possible D gene is TRBD2 (5 bases). This CDR3 has 15 residues. The germline gives CDR1 MDHEN, CDR2 SYDVKM. With 6 bases removed from V and 1 base from J, the gap between germline ends came to 14 bases. Here the CDR3 DNA reads TGTGCCAGCAGGGGGATCGGGGTCGGCACAGATACGCAGTATTTT. Protein: CASRGIGVGTDTQYF.

This clone has a handful of counts. The chain combines TRBV5-4 with TRBJ1-2, with D possibly TRBD1 on 5 matching bases. CDR3 length: 15 amino acids. V gave up 6 bases and J gave up 2 bases, with 17 bases separating them. Germline V gene lookup returns CDR1 SGHNT and CDR2 YYREEE (reference sequence). The chain's CDR3 is CASTGRGLDNYGYTF. CDR3 nucleotides: TGTGCCAGCACCGGGAGGGGCCTGGACAACTATGGCTACACCTTC.

Of note for this clone: The sample contains more than one DNA sequence encoding this CDR3. This chain uses TRBV10-3 with TRBJ2-2; 7 bases align to TRBD1. Germline V gene sequence: CDR1 ENHRY, CDR2 SYGVKD. V dropped 6 bases and J dropped 0; count of bases not matched to a gene: 4. The CDR3 length is 15 residues. The CDR3 is CAIRGQGANTGELFF. In DNA form, the CDR3 reads TGTGCCATCAGAGGGCAGGGGGCGAACACCGGGGAGCTGTTTTTT.

With respect to this clone: Germline and junction disagree at one end, which may indicate a read error. The chain has TRBV11-3 and TRBJ1-1; tentative D call: TRBD1 (5 bases). In germline, CDR1 is SGHNT, CDR2 YENEEA. The CDR3 is 15 amino acids. The CDR3 reads CASSLEPGPNAEAFF. As DNA, the CDR3 is TGTGCCAGCAGCTTAGAACCGGGGCCGAACGCTGAAGCTTTCTTT.

The rearrangement joins TRBV12-1 to TRBJ2-1; TRBD1 is taken as the D call from the table, unchecked against the DNA. TRBV12-1 is a known pseudogene. This CDR3 region has 15 residues. The CDR3 is CASSFIGTGDGEQFF. The CDR3 DNA is TGTGCCAGCAGCTTTATTGGGACAGGGGACGGGGAGCAGTTCTTC.

The rearrangement uses TRBV27 and TRBJ1-1; unclear D gene. CDR1 MNHEY and CDR2 SMNVEV come from the germline V gene (reference sequence). Trimming removed 6 bases at V and 0 bases at J, with 11 bases between. This CDR3 spans 14 amino acids. For the CDR3, the DNA is TGTGCCAGCAGAAAACAGACATTGAACACTGAAGCTTTCTTT. Its translation: CASRKQTLNTEAFF.

This chain links TRBV7-2 with TRBJ1-5; 8 bases line up with TRBD1. The CDR3 totals 15 residues. The J segment lost 6 bases and the V segment lost 3 bases, leaving 7 bases of the junction unmatched. From germline, CDR1 is SGHTA and CDR2 FQGNSA. CDR3 amino acids: CASSFDRGGIQPQHF. The CDR3 DNA reads TGTGCCAGCAGCTTCGACAGGGGAGGGATTCAGCCCCAGCATTTT.

This chain uses TRBV11-2 with TRBJ1-1; 9 bases are shared with TRBD1. V shed 3 bases and J 1 base; nucleotides not matched to a gene: 0. The CDR3 sequence is 14 residues long. Germline CDR1 and CDR2: SGHAT and FQNNGV. The chain's CDR3 is CASSLGQGNTEAFF. CDR3 DNA: TGTGCCAGCAGCTTGGGACAGGGGAACACTGAAGCTTTCTTT.

By share, this clone counts as medium-sized. Other DNA sequences within the sample encode an identical CDR3. The chain joins TRBV11-2 to TRBJ2-5, with TRBD2 matching 9 bases. This CDR3 has 15 residues. The V and J ends lost 2 bases and 3 bases, in that order; junction bases with no gene match: 4. The germline V gene encodes CDR1 SGHAT and CDR2 FQNNGV. As DNA, the CDR3 is TGTGCCAGCAGCTTAAGGACTAGCGTAGAAGAGACCCAGTACTTC. It encodes CASSLRTSVEETQYF.

The chain joins TRBV29-1 to TRBJ2-5; 8 bases match TRBD2. From germline, CDR1 is SQVTM and CDR2 ANQGSEA. Germline trimming cut 5 bases from V and 4 bases from J; bases unmatched to any gene: 3. This CDR3 spans 12 amino acids. CDR3 DNA: TGCAGCGTTAACGGGAGGGGAGAGACCCAGTACTTC. Its translation is CSVNGRGETQYF. The full variable domain, rest sourced from reference TRBV29-1 and TRBJ2-5, is SAVISQKPSRDICQRGTSLTIQCQVDSQVTMMFWYRQQPGQSLTLIATANQGSEATYESGFVIDKFPISRPNLTFSTLTVSNMSPEDSSIYLCSVNGRGETQYFGPGTRLLVL.

This clone was found a few times. This chain joins TRBV12-1 and TRBJ2-5; the DNA was not compared with TRBD1, the D call given in the table. TRBV12-1 is classified as a pseudogene. This CDR3 region has 18 residues. The chain's CDR3 is CASSFRPAGTGGQETQYF. In nucleotides, the CDR3 is TGTGCCAGCAGCTTCCGGCCCGCCGGGACAGGCGGGCAAGAGACCCAGTACTTC.

The V gene is TRBV9, the J gene TRBJ2-7; TRBD1 aligns across 7 bases. This CDR3 has 14 amino acids. Unmatched junction bases numbered 6, after V lost 3 bases and J lost 3 bases. CDR1 is SGDLS and CDR2 is YYNGEE in the germline V gene. CDR3 region: CASSARDSFYEQYF. DNA for the CDR3: TGTGCCAGCAGCGCACGGGACAGCTTCTACGAGCAGTACTTC.

This clone appeared a few times. V usage is TRBV6-5 and J usage is TRBJ2-1; D not resolved. Trimming left V 4 bases short and J 8 bases short, with 6 bases between. Germline assignment: CDR1 MNHEY and CDR2 SVGAGI. The CDR3 totals 11 residues. The CDR3 nucleotides read TGTGCCAGCAGTTGGAAAGATGAGCAGTTCTTC. Translating gives CASSWKDEQFF.

V and J are TRBV5-1 and TRBJ2-5; 8 bases line up with TRBD2. The ends lost 0 bases at V and 2 bases at J; junction bases unmatched: 9. The germline V gene has CDR1 SGHRS and CDR2 YFSETQ. The CDR3 spans 17 residues. The CDR3 loop is CASSLVALRGAQETQYF. The CDR3 DNA reads as TGCGCCAGCAGCTTGGTGGCATTGCGGGGGGCGCAAGAGACCCAGTACTTC.

This clone was found once. This sequence joins TRBV29-1 and TRBJ2-5; 13 nucleotides match TRBD2. CDR3 length equals 13 residues. Germline CDR1 SQVTM, CDR2 ANQGSEA. J gave up 4 bases and V 6 bases, and 2 bases lay outside the gene matches. As DNA, the CDR3 is TGCAGCGTCAGACTAGCGGGAGGAGAGACCCAGTACTTC. Its translation is CSVRLAGGETQYF.

The rearrangement links TRBV19 to TRBJ1-1, with no clear D. The germline gives CDR1 LNHDA, CDR2 SQIVND (reference sequence). Trimming stripped 6 bases from V and 1 base from J, with 18 bases between. The CDR3 extends over 16 amino acids. CDR3 loop: CASRTFGRFKNTEAFF. CDR3 nucleotides: TGTGCCAGTAGGACTTTTGGGAGGTTCAAGAACACTGAAGCTTTCTTT.

The genes are TRBV7-9 and TRBJ2-5; a possible D gene is TRBD2 (5 bases). The V and J ends lost 7 bases and 0 bases respectively, with 12 bases between them. Germline V gives CDR1 SEHNR, CDR2 FQNEAQ (reference sequence). The CDR3 is 14 amino acids. The CDR3 sequence: CASMGGWYQETQYF. CDR3 DNA sequence: TGTGCCAGCATGGGCGGGTGGTACCAAGAGACCCAGTACTTC.

The chain recombines TRBV19 with TRBJ1-5, with D maybe TRBD1 (5 bases). CDR1 is LNHDA and CDR2 is SQIVND in the germline V gene (reference sequence). The CDR3 consists of 14 residues. The V end lost 5 bases, the J end lost 11 bases, and 19 bases lay between the germline ends. The CDR3 loop is CASSPWDAVLAQHF. CDR3 coding DNA: TGTGCCAGTAGTCCTTGGGACGCCGTTCTGGCCCAGCATTTT. Drawing the rest from reference TRBV19 and TRBJ1-5, the complete variable domain is DGGITQSPKYLFRKEGQNVTLSCEQNLNHDAMYWYRQDPGQGLRLIYYSQIVNDFQKGDIAEGYSVSREKKESFPLTVTSAQKNPTAFYLCASSPWDAVLAQHFGDGTRLSIL.

This chain connects TRBV10-3 to TRBJ1-3; D gene uncertain. This CDR3 has 15 amino acids. From germline, CDR1 is ENHRY and CDR2 SYGVKD. V gave up 7 bases and J gave up 0 bases, with 13 bases separating them. Here the CDR3 reads CAITSGRNSGNTIYF. The DNA of the CDR3 is TGTGCCATCACTAGCGGACGGAACTCTGGAAACACCATATATTTT.

This rearrangement joins TRBV28 to TRBJ1-5; D call uncertain. Germline assignment: CDR1 MDHEN and CDR2 SYDVKM. V was cut by 7 bases and J by 2 bases, with 15 bases left in between. The CDR3 extends over 15 amino acids. CDR3 sequence (DNA): TGTGCCAGCACCCTACGGGGAATGGGCAATCAGCCCCAGCATTTT. Amino acid sequence: CASTLRGMGNQPQHF.